A selection of T cell receptor beta chains follows, all from one sample in a study of blood T cell repertoires in COVID-19. Measured with immunoSEQ multiplex PCR; TCRdb has only the in-frame clones, and not every one. The top ten clones hold less than 5.5% of a sample with about 250,000 clones, roughly 80% of them seen once. Input material: PBMCs or T cells enriched from blood (not recorded which). All receptors come from a man aged 40-50 years who had been exposed to COVID-19. Both conserved end residues are part of each CDR3. The D gene is left open where the match is weak. A clone size is listed for some rows: how often the clone was seen (once, few, many), or a class if it is expanded.

j_call v_call clone_size d_call cdr3_nt cdr3_aa
TRBJ2-3 TRBV24-1 few TRBD1 TGTGCCACCAGTGATTTTAGGGCCAGGGGGAGCACAGATACGCAGTATTTT CATSDFRARGSTDTQYF
TRBJ2-1 TRBV4-2 NA TRBD2 TGTGCCAGCAGCCAGAAGCGGGAGGGTAGGTGGGATGAGCAGTTCTTC CASSQKREGRWDEQFF
TRBJ2-7 TRBV27 once TRBD1 TGTGCCAGCAGTTTATCCCTCGGGGACAGTCCTTACGAGCAGTACTTC CASSLSLGDSPYEQYF
TRBJ2-1 TRBV7-8 NA TRBD2 TGTGCCAGCAGCCAAGGGACTAGTTCTACTGAGCAGTTCTTC CASSQGTSSTEQFF
TRBJ2-7 TRBV19 few TRBD1 TGTGCCAGTAGCCCGACAGGGGGCGGCGAGCAGTACTTC CASSPTGGGEQYF
TRBJ1-5 TRBV11-2 NA NA TGTGCCAGCAGCTCCACTGTGAACAATCAGCCCCAGCATTTT CASSSTVNNQPQHF
TRBJ2-2 TRBV6-6 NA NA TGTGCCAGCAACCGGGGGAACACCGGGGAGCTGTTTTTT CASNRGNTGELFF
TRBJ2-1 TRBV27 NA TRBD2 TGTGCCAGCAGTCTAGTCCTAGCGGGGAACAATGAGCAGTTCTTC CASSLVLAGNNEQFF
TRBJ2-3 TRBV9 NA NA TGTGCCAGCAGCCTTTACAGAACTAGCACAGATACGCAGTATTTT CASSLYRTSTDTQYF
TRBJ2-2 TRBV3-1/TRBV3-2 NA NA TGTGCCAGCAGGCGGCGGGGCGTCACCGGGGAGCTGTTTTTT CASRRRGVTGELFF
TRBJ2-7 TRBV12-1 NA NA TGTGCCAGCAGCTTTGGGGTAGCGGGAGGTCCCTACGAGCAGTACTTC CASSFGVAGGPYEQYF
TRBJ1-2 TRBV19 NA NA TGTGCCAGTAGTATATTTTTGACAGGTAACGACTATGGCTACACCTTC CASSIFLTGNDYGYTF
TRBJ1-1 TRBV19 NA NA TGTGCCACCTCCTCACATCGGCAGGCAACTGAAGCTTTCTTT CATSSHRQATEAFF
TRBJ1-2 TRBV28 once NA TGTGCCAGCAGCTCGACAGGATCCGGCTACACCTTC CASSSTGSGYTF
TRBJ1-2 TRBV25-1 NA NA TGTGCCAGCAGTGAATGGCACAGGAGCATTGGCTACACCTTC CASSEWHRSIGYTF
TRBJ2-6 TRBV5-1 NA NA TGCGCCAGCAGCTTAGGAGATGCCTCACTGACTTTC CASSLGDASLTF
TRBJ2-1 TRBV11-1 NA NA TGTGCCAGCAGCTTTTCCCTAGGCTCATACAATGAGCAGTTCTTC CASSFSLGSYNEQFF
TRBJ2-7 TRBV27 NA TRBD2 TGTGCCAGCAGTTTTGCGCGGGGGGCCTACGAGCAGTACTTC CASSFARGAYEQYF
TRBJ2-3 TRBV24-1 NA NA TGTGCCACCGAGACTAGTTCTGGCACAGATACGCAGTATTTT CATETSSGTDTQYF
TRBJ2-2 TRBV18 NA TRBD1 TGTGCCAGCTCACCGAGGACCGATTCAGGGGGAACCGGGGAGCTGTTTTTT CASSPRTDSGGTGELFF
TRBJ2-7 TRBV19 NA NA TGTGCCAGTACCACTACCCCGCAGGGGTTAGACGAGCAGTACTTC CASTTTPQGLDEQYF
TRBJ2-7 TRBV30 NA NA TGTGCCTGGAGTTGGGGCGGCGGCTACGAGCAGTACTTC CAWSWGGGYEQYF
TRBJ2-7 TRBV12-3/TRBV12-4 NA NA TGTGCCAGCAGCCATCCCCCCGGAGGCGAGCAGTACTTC CASSHPPGGEQYF
TRBJ2-1 TRBV18 NA TRBD1 TGTGCCAGCTCACCCGGGACAGGTAACAATGAGCAGTTCTTC CASSPGTGNNEQFF
TRBJ1-3 TRBV2 NA NA TGTGCCATCCTGGCCGAAACGAAGGGAAACACCATATATTTT CAILAETKGNTIYF
TRBJ1-1 TRBV18 NA NA TGTGCCAGCTCATCTAACAGGGACACTGAAGCTTTCTTT CASSSNRDTEAFF
TRBJ2-3 TRBV7-2 NA TRBD2 TGTGCCAGCAGCTCTACCCCCGCCGGGACTAGTTTGTATTTT CASSSTPAGTSLYF
TRBJ2-1 TRBV6-4 once TRBD1 TGTGCCAGCAGTGACCAGGACAGGGACCCCTACAATGAGCAGTTCTTC CASSDQDRDPYNEQFF
TRBJ2-7 TRBV3-1/TRBV3-2 once NA TGTGCCAGCAGCCAAGGGTACGGGGATATAGCCTACGAGCAGTACTTC CASSQGYGDIAYEQYF
TRBJ2-7 TRBV27 NA TRBD1 TGTGCCAGCAGTTTCACAGGGGATGTTGCCTACGAGCAGTACTTC CASSFTGDVAYEQYF
TRBJ1-3 TRBV28 NA NA TGTGCCAGCAGTAAAGAGGGTTCTGGAAACACCATATATTTT CASSKEGSGNTIYF
TRBJ1-1 TRBV18 NA TRBD1 TGTGCCAGCTCACCCAGCAATCCCCGCGACAGGGCTAACACTGAAGCTTTCTTT CASSPSNPRDRANTEAFF
TRBJ2-1 TRBV24-1 NA TRBD2 TGTGCCACCATCGACGGCGGGAGTAACAACAATGAGCAGTTCTTC CATIDGGSNNNEQFF
TRBJ1-2 TRBV19 NA TRBD1 TGTGCCAGTAGTATTTATCCCCAGGGACAGGGGTACTATGGCTACACCTTC CASSIYPQGQGYYGYTF
TRBJ2-1 TRBV7-2 NA TRBD2 TGTGCCAGCAGCACCATGGGACTAGCGGAAAACAATGAGCAGTTCTTC CASSTMGLAENNEQFF
TRBJ1-1 TRBV5-1 NA NA TGCGCCAGCAGCTCCCAGGAATGGAAGAACACTGAAGCTTTCTTT CASSSQEWKNTEAFF
TRBJ1-3 TRBV9 NA NA TGTGCCAGCAGCGTAGAAGGCGGTGAGAACACCATATATTTT CASSVEGGENTIYF
TRBJ2-1 TRBV24-1 few NA TGTGCCACCAGTGATTCCCTTGCCGGGGAGCAGTTCTTC CATSDSLAGEQFF
TRBJ1-1 TRBV12-5 NA NA TGTGCTAGTGGGCGGGGTGGTGAAGCTTTCTTT CASGRGGEAFF
TRBJ2-1 TRBV18 NA NA TGTGCCAGCTCCGTTATGGAGGGAATCGGCTCCTACAATGAGCAGTTCTTC CASSVMEGIGSYNEQFF
TRBJ2-1 TRBV5-1 NA TRBD2 TGCGCCAGCAGCCAGGGGACTAGCGGGCACAATGAGCAGTTCTTC CASSQGTSGHNEQFF
TRBJ1-6 TRBV9 once TRBD1 TGTGCCAGCAGCGTAGGGGACAGGGGTTCACCCCTCCACTTT CASSVGDRGSPLHF
TRBJ2-7 TRBV10-3 NA TRBD1 TGTGCCACCCCCGTTTCGACACCGGGACAGGGAAGGAGCGAGCAGTACTTC CATPVSTPGQGRSEQYF
TRBJ1-1 TRBV5-1 NA NA TGCGCCAGCAGCTTGGCACGGAGTTATGGGAACACTGAAGCTTTCTTT CASSLARSYGNTEAFF
TRBJ2-5 TRBV7-7 NA NA TGTGCTAGCAGCCCCCTAAAAGAGACCCAGTACTTC CASSPLKETQYF
TRBJ1-3 TRBV12-3/TRBV12-4 NA NA TGTGCCGGGACGGGAGTAGGGAACACCATATATTTT CAGTGVGNTIYF
TRBJ2-7 TRBV11-2 NA TRBD2 TGTGCCAGCAGCTCACGTGCGGCTAGCGGTGTGGTTTACGAGCAGTACTTC CASSSRAASGVVYEQYF
TRBJ2-1 TRBV10-1 NA NA TGCGCCAGCAGTGAGTTTGGCGGGAACAATGAGCAGTTCTTC CASSEFGGNNEQFF
TRBJ2-5 TRBV11-2 NA TRBD2 TGTGCCAGCAGCTTAGGCCGCCTAGCGGGGAACCAAGAGACCCAGTACTTC CASSLGRLAGNQETQYF
TRBJ2-2 TRBV14 NA NA TGTGCCAGCAGCCAGGCCAACACCGGGGAGCTGTTTTTT CASSQANTGELFF
TRBJ1-1 TRBV7-8 NA NA TGTGCCAGCAGCTTAGACAGGGTGATGACTGAAGCTTTCTTT CASSLDRVMTEAFF
TRBJ1-1 TRBV11-1 NA NA TGTGCCAGCAGCTTAGACGGGGGGCCGAACACTGAAGCTTTCTTT CASSLDGGPNTEAFF
TRBJ2-5 TRBV7-7 once NA TGTGCTAGCCGCCCGTGGAGCGGCCAAGAGACCCAGTACTTC CASRPWSGQETQYF